This T cell receptor beta chain comes out of a study of CD8+ T cells in alopecia areata. The sequencing template was cDNA reverse transcribed from extracted RNA. Clones were sequenced by immunoSEQ multiplex PCR, and TCRdb holds only the in-frame ones, with some missing. The table has about 150,000 clones, about three fifths seen once. Overall study results and limits: As there was one nonresponder, how baseline CD8+ expansion relates to response remains uncertain. For lesional scalp, especially alopecia totalis/universalis, clonality was higher than in normal scalp.

Concerning this clone: Its specificity is unknown.

Treatment: oral pan-JAK inhibitor, 5-10 mg twice daily. Sample: CD4+ T cells sorted from blood, taken at week 4, from a patient treated with tofacitinib. This TCR was recovered from a human donor with alopecia areata.

The CDR3 region has the DNA TGTGCCATCAGTGAGCCGGGATGGGCACGTGATGAGCAGTTCTTC. Translating it yields CAISEPGWARDEQFF. This chain uses TRBV10-3 with TRBJ2-1, with a weak D call TRBD2 (5 bases). Trimming removed 2 bases at V and 8 bases at J, with 16 bases between. Germline V gene sequence: CDR1 ENHRY, CDR2 SYGVKD. The CDR3 length is 15 residues.